This passage covers 26 T cell receptor beta chains from one sample sequenced in a study of CXCR3-negative and CXCR3-positive naive CD8 T cells. Carrying UMI labels, the TRB cDNA libraries were prepared through 5' RACE. TCRdb reanalyzed the 5' RACE reads, giving one entry per CDR3 protein sequence and no DNA. This table lists about 84,000 distinct CDR3 sequences. The antigens for these receptors are not known. Study findings and constraints: Hydrophobicity of TRB CDR3s was greater in CXCR3-positive naive cells than in CXCR3-negative naive cells.

The sample consisted of naive CXCR3+ CD8+ T cells from blood. Specified subset: CD45RO-CCR7+CD27+CD95- naive CD8+ T cells expressing CXCR3 (TNR3+). These receptors came from a human donor in good health. Some clones in this sample may be carry-over from other donors' samples.

This chain links TRBV25-1 with TRBJ1-6. The CDR3 runs 13 residues. Germline values: CDR1 MGHDK, CDR2 SYGVNS. CDR3 sequence reads: CASSETVNSPLHF.

This rearrangement joins TRBV9 to TRBJ2-1; TCRdb picks TRBD2, but there is no DNA to check that call. The CDR3 contains 18 residues. Germline CDR1 and CDR2: SGDLS and YYNGEE. The CDR3 sequence: CASSVDGSGGMTYNEQFF.

The rearrangement links TRBV12-3 or TRBV12-4 to TRBJ2-7; TCRdb names TRBD1, which stays unverified in the absence of DNA. CDR3 length: 13 amino acids. CDR3: CASLSSSGRVLYF.

The J gene is TRBJ2-7, the V gene TRBV11-3; the TCRdb D gene call, TRBD2, has no DNA to confirm it. CDR1 SGHNT and CDR2 YENEEA come from the germline V gene. The CDR3 is 14 amino acids. CDR3 sequence reads: CASSWSVGDYEQYF.

The chain is built from TRBV15 and TRBJ2-7; absent DNA, TCRdb's TRBD2 call cannot be checked. Germline values: CDR1 LNHNV, CDR2 YYDKDF (reference sequence). This CDR3 contains 16 residues. This chain's CDR3 is CATSRALAGPTYEQYF.

V is TRBV4-1 and J is TRBJ2-3; TCRdb picks TRBD2, but there is no DNA to check that call. The CDR3 runs to 16 residues. From germline, CDR1 is MGHRA and CDR2 YSYEKL. The chain's CDR3 is CASSPLAAGPTDTQYF.

The V call is TRBV27, the J call TRBJ2-3; the TCRdb call, TRBD2, lacks DNA for checking. Germline values: CDR1 MNHEY, CDR2 SMNVEV (reference sequence). The CDR3 consists of 18 residues. CDR3 region: CASSEGTSGAISTDTQYF.

The CDR3: CASSLGGGFEQYF. J is TRBJ2-7 and V is TRBV7-6; TCRdb indicates TRBD1, and absent DNA this call remains unverified. CDR1 SGHVS and CDR2 FNYEAQ come from the germline V gene. This CDR3 has 13 amino acids.

The rearrangement links TRBV6-2 or TRBV6-3 to TRBJ2-7; TCRdb proposes TRBD2, but this gene call is untestable without DNA. Germline V gene lookup returns CDR1 MNHEY and CDR2 SVGEGT. The CDR3 covers 15 residues. The CDR3 here is CASGPLLITRVEQYF.

The chain joins TRBV4-3 to TRBJ2-1; checking the TCRdb D call of TRBD2 is not possible without DNA. The CDR3 is made up of 20 amino acids. Germline V gene lookup returns CDR1 LGHNA and CDR2 YSLEER. The CDR3 loop reads CASSQDSGSGTGGPLIEQFF.

This rearrangement joins TRBV7-9 to TRBJ2-1; TCRdb's D gene call, TRBD1, goes unchecked for lack of DNA. The CDR3 has 16 residues. From germline, CDR1 is SEHNR and CDR2 FQNEAQ (reference sequence). CDR3 protein: CASSSSPDSSYNEQFF.

This chain links TRBV20-1 with TRBJ2-3; the TCRdb D gene call, TRBD1, has no DNA to confirm it. This CDR3 is 11 amino acids long. CDR1 DFQATT and CDR2 SNEGSKA come from the germline V gene (reference sequence). The CDR3 protein is CSATRSDTQYF.

The chain has TRBV7-6 and TRBJ2-2; TCRdb outputs TRBD2, but without DNA this stays unchecked. This CDR3 comprises 15 residues. Germline CDR1 and CDR2: SGHVS and FNYEAQ. CDR3 loop: CASSGRPMNTGELFF.

The chain has TRBV12-3 or TRBV12-4 and TRBJ2-3; TCRdb designates TRBD1, a call that cannot be tested without DNA. This CDR3 contains 14 residues. The CDR3 reads CASSTTGQGNTQYF.

V is TRBV9 and J is TRBJ2-1; checking the TCRdb D call of TRBD1 is not possible without DNA. The CDR3 length is 16 residues. Germline assignment: CDR1 SGDLS and CDR2 YYNGEE. The CDR3 reads CASSPGTGGGYNEQFF.

This sequence joins TRBV16 and TRBJ1-1; absent DNA, TCRdb's TRBD1 call cannot be checked. CDR1 is KGHSY, CDR2 FQNENV, per germline. This CDR3 has 16 residues. The chain's CDR3 is CASSQSRSYREAEAFF. The complete variable domain, with remaining parts taken from reference TRBV16 and TRBJ1-1, reads GEEVAQTPKHLVRGEGQKAKLYCAPIKGHSYVFWYQQVLKNEFKFLISFQNENVFDETGMPKERFSAKCLPNSPCSLEIQATKLEDSAVYFCASSQSRSYREAEAFFGQGTRLTVV.

This chain uses TRBV12-3 or TRBV12-4 with TRBJ2-3; lacking DNA, the TRBD2 call made by TCRdb goes unchecked. The CDR3 length is 18 residues. The CDR3: CASSNWEEQLAYTDTQYF.

The chain combines TRBV5-1 with TRBJ2-3. CDR1 is SGHRS, CDR2 YFSETQ, per germline. The CDR3 spans 15 residues. The CDR3: CASSLGLATTDTQYF. Looking up the rest from reference TRBV5-1 and TRBJ2-3 gives the full variable domain: KAGVTQTPRYLIKTRGQQVTLSCSPISGHRSVSWYQQTPGQGLQFLFEYFSETQRNKGNFPGRFSGRQFSNSRSEMNVSTLELGDSALYLCASSLGLATTDTQYFGPGTRLTVL.

The chain couples TRBV7-9 to TRBJ1-1. Germline V gene lookup returns CDR1 SEHNR and CDR2 FQNEAQ (reference sequence). The CDR3 has 16 residues. The CDR3 protein is CASSFLGDGLNTEALF.

This chain uses TRBV28 with TRBJ2-2. The CDR3 length is 14 residues. Germline values: CDR1 MDHEN, CDR2 SYDVKM. The CDR3 spells CASSSELSPGELFF.

This chain joins TRBV5-5 and TRBJ2-7; there is no DNA to check the TCRdb D call of TRBD2. This CDR3 has 15 amino acids. Germline V gene lookup returns CDR1 SGHKS and CDR2 YYEKEE (reference sequence). CDR3 sequence reads: CASSLGLAGDYEQYF.

The chain employs TRBV14 and TRBJ2-7. Per germline, CDR1 SGHDN and CDR2 FVKESK. The CDR3 is 13 residues long. The CDR3: CASSQDWGNEQYF.

The CDR3 loop is CASSRLTATEAFF. The chain is built from TRBV6-5 and TRBJ1-1. This CDR3 spans 13 amino acids. CDR1 is MNHEY and CDR2 is SVGAGI in the germline V gene.

V is TRBV28 and J is TRBJ2-2; lacking DNA, the TRBD1 call made by TCRdb goes unchecked. The CDR3 is made up of 13 amino acids. The V gene's germline CDR1 is MDHEN and CDR2 SYDVKM. The CDR3 here is CASSFPGAGELFF.

The chain combines TRBV10-1 with TRBJ1-2. Germline V gene sequence: CDR1 WNHNN, CDR2 SYGVQD (reference sequence). The CDR3 runs to 17 residues. CDR3 protein: CASSEGAGLTLIYGYTF.

The chain joins TRBV29-1 to TRBJ2-7; without DNA, the TCRdb call of TRBD1 cannot be checked. This CDR3 has 14 amino acids. The germline gives CDR1 SQVTM, CDR2 ANQGSEA. Here the CDR3 reads CSVEDSQGANEQYF.